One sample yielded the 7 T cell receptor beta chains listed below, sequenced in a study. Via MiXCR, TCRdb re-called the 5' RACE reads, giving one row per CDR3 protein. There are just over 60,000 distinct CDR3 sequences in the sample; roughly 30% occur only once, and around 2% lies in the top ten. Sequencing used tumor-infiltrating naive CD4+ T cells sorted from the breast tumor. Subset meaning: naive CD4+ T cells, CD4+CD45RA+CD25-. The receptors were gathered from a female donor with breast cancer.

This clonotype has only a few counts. The CDR3 loop is CASTPGKGGISQYF. In nucleotides, the CDR3 is TGTGCCAGCACCCCCGGAAAAGGGGGCATTTCGCAGTATTTT. V and J are TRBV27 and TRBJ2-3; the match to TRBD1 covers 7 bases. Unmatched junction bases numbered 14, after V lost 7 bases and J lost 10 bases. This CDR3 region has 14 residues. Germline lookup yields CDR1 MNHEY and CDR2 SMNVEV (reference sequence).

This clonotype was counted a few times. This CDR3 is CASSKEGQVQWEAFF. CDR3 DNA: TGTGCCAGCAGTAAAGAAGGACAGGTTCAATGGGAAGCTTTCTTT. The chain recombines TRBV2 with TRBJ1-1; TRBD1 aligns across 7 bases. CDR1 and CDR2 from the germline V gene are SNHLY and FYNNEI. CDR3 length: 15 residues. J lost 8 bases, V lost 5 bases, and 14 bases had no gene match. Full variable domain (remainder filled in from reference TRBV2 and TRBJ1-1): EPEVTQTPSHQVTQMGQEVILRCVPISNHLYFYWYRQILGQKVEFLVSFYNNEISEKSEIFDDQFSVERPDGSNFTLKIRSTKLEDSAMYFCASSKEGQVQWEAFFGQGTRLTVV.

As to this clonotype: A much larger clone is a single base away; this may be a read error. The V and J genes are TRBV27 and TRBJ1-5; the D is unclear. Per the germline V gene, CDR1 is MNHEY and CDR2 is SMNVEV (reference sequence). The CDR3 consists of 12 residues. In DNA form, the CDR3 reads TGTACCAGCCAGAGGGATCCCCAGCCCCAGCATTTT. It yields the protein CTSQRDPQPQHF.

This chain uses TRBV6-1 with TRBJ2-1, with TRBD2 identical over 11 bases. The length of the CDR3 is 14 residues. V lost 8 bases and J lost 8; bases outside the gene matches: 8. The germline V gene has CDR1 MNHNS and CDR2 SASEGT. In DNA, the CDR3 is TGTGCCAGCTGGACTAGCGGGCCAGACTATGAGCAGTTCTTC. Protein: CASWTSGPDYEQFF.

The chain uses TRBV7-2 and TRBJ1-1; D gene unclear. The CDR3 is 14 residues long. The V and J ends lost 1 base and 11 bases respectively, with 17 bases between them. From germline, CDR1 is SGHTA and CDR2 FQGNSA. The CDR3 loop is CASSLVSASRWAFF. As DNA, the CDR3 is TGTGCCAGCAGCTTAGTGTCAGCCTCCCGGTGGGCTTTCTTT.

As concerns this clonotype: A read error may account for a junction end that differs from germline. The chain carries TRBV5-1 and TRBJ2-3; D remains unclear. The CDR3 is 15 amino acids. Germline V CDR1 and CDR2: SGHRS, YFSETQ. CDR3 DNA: TGCGCCAGCGGCTTGGCCGGTAAGAACACAGATACGCAGTATTTT. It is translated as CASGLAGKNTDTQYF.

The chain's CDR3 is CASSQRGVYNEQFF. DNA of the CDR3: TGTGCCAGCAGCCAAAGAGGGGTCTACAATGAGCAGTTCTTC. The rearrangement uses TRBV4-2 and TRBJ2-1; D is tentatively TRBD1 or TRBD2 (5 bases each). The CDR3 is made up of 14 amino acids. CDR1 and CDR2 from the germline V gene are LGHNA and YNFKEQ. V shed 2 bases and J shed 3 bases, with 8 bases lying between them.